The subject of this entry is one TCR beta chain. Its antigen is as yet unknown. The data stem from a study of cytomegalovirus exposure and HLA in healthy donors. Study-level points and caveats: Segments of the TCR beta V type were, in most cases, productive about 87% or about 30% of the time in an earlier analysis. TCR beta chain V- and J-gene trimming was linked, in a later analysis, to a missense variant in DCLRE1C.

In germline, CDR1 is KGHSH, CDR2 LQKENI. CDR3 length equals 12 residues. Germline trimming cut 4 bases from V and 8 bases from J; bases unmatched to any gene: 4. This PCR relied on a set of 60 Vbeta primers and 13 Jbeta primers. Generated by immunoSEQ multiplex PCR, the TCRdb table keeps only in-frame clones and is missing some. The data hold 200,000 or so clones, with approximately 70% observed a single time. This chain connects TRBV18 to TRBJ1-1; 7 bases line up with TRBD1. The sequenced sample was PBMCs. This clonotype originated in a man between 35 and 55 years old in good health and CMV-seropositive. CDR3 in amino acids: CASSLRTGEAFF. In nucleotides, the CDR3 is TGTGCCAGCTCACTTCGGACAGGAGAAGCTTTCTTT. The variable domain in full, with the rest retrieved from reference TRBV18 and TRBJ1-1, is NAGVMQNPRHLVRRRGQEARLRCSPMKGHSHVYWYRQLPEEGLKFMVYLQKENIIDESGMPKERFSAEFPKEGPSILRIQQVVRGDSAAYFCASSLRTGEAFFGQGTRLTVV.